The clone carrying this T cell receptor beta chain was seen once. Germline V gene sequence: CDR1 MDHEN, CDR2 SYDVKM. Trimming took 7 bases from V and 4 from J, leaving 17 bases between them. The CDR3 runs to 15 residues. This record belongs to a study of blood T cell repertoires in COVID-19. Method: immunoSEQ multiplex PCR; TCRdb's copy keeps in-frame clones and lacks some. The sample contains tens of thousands of clones, approximately 86% of which appear only once. The origin of this receptor is a human donor in a cohort sampled during active COVID-19. V and J are TRBV28 and TRBJ1-5; no firm D call. Source material: peripheral blood. This CDR3 reads CASTVDLRTNQPQHF. DNA for the CDR3: TGTGCCAGCACGGTCGATCTTCGAACGAATCAGCCCCAGCATTTT.